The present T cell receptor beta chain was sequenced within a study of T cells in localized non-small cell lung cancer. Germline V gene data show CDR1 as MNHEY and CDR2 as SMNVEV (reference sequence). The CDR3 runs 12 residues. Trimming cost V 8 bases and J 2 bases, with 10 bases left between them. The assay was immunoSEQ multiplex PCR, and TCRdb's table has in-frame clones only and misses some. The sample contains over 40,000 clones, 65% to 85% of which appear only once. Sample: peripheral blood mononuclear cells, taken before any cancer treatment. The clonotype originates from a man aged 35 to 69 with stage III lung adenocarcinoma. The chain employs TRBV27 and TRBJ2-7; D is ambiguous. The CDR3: CASGIGTYEQYF. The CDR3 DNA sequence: TGTGCCAGCGGGATCGGTACCTACGAGCAGTACTTC.